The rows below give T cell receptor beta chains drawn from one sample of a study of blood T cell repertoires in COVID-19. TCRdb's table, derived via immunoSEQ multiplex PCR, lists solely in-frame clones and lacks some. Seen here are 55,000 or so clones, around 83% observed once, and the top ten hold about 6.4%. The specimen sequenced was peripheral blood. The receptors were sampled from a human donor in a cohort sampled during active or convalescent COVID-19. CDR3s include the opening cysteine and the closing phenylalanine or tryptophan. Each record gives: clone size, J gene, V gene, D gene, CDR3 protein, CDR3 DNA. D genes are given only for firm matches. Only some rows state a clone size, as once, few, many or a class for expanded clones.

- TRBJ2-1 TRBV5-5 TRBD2 CASSSSLAGALYNEQFF TGTGCCAGCAGCTCCTCACTAGCGGGGGCCCTCTACAATGAGCAGTTCTTC
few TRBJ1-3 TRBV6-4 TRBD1 CASRFFRDRGPFSGNTIYF TGTGCCAGCAGATTTTTCCGGGACAGGGGACCTTTCTCTGGAAACACCATATATTTT
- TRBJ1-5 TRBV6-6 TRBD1 CASSYSRDRGNQPQHF TGTGCCAGCAGTTACTCGAGGGACAGGGGTAATCAGCCCCAGCATTTT
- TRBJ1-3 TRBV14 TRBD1 CASSQAGTELLSGNTIYF TGTGCCAGCAGCCAAGCGGGGACAGAGCTCCTATCTGGAAACACCATATATTTT
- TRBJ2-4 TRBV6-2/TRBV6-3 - CASRPQRLAKNIQYF TGTGCCAGCAGACCTCAGCGATTAGCCAAAAACATTCAGTACTTC
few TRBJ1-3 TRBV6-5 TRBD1 CASRPMTGYGNTIYF TGTGCCAGCAGACCTATGACAGGGTATGGAAACACCATATATTTT
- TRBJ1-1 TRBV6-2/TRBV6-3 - CASSSTGGRGLTEAFF TGTGCCAGCAGTTCTACGGGGGGCAGGGGCCTAACTGAAGCTTTCTTT
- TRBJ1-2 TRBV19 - CASSFGVGIYGYTF TGTGCCAGTAGTTTCGGGGTGGGAATCTATGGCTACACCTTC
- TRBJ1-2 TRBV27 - CASSLTYGRYGYTF TGTGCCAGCAGCTTAACTTACGGTAGATATGGCTACACCTTC
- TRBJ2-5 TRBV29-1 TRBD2 CSGLTSGGETQYF TGCAGCGGTCTCACTAGCGGGGGAGAGACCCAGTACTTC
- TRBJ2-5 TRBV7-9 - CASSLEIEETQYF TGTGCCAGCAGCCTCGAGATAGAAGAGACCCAGTACTTC
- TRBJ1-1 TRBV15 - CATSLNRNTEAFF TGTGCCACCAGCCTGAACAGGAACACTGAAGCTTTCTTT
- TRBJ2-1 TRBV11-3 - CASSLQGGEQFF TGTGCCAGCAGCCTCCAAGGCGGTGAGCAGTTCTTC
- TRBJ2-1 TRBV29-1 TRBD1 CSVEGDRINEQFF TGCAGCGTTGAAGGGGACAGGATCAATGAGCAGTTCTTC
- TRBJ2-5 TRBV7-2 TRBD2 CASSLATSGGPIKETQYF TGTGCCAGCAGCTTAGCGACTAGCGGGGGGCCGATAAAAGAGACCCAGTACTTC
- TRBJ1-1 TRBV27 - CATKGGQTNTEAFF TGTGCCACCAAAGGGGGACAAACGAACACTGAAGCTTTCTTT
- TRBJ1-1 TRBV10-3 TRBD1 CAITLGQGPKNTEAFF TGTGCCATCACCCTAGGACAGGGGCCAAAGAACACTGAAGCTTTCTTT
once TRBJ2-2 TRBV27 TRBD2 CASSPGLAGGGELFF TGTGCCAGCAGTCCAGGACTAGCGGGGGGCGGGGAGCTGTTTTTT
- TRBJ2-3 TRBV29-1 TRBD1 CSAAEARGLDTQYF TGCAGCGCCGCAGAGGCCAGGGGGCTGGATACGCAGTATTTT
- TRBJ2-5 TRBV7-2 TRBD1 CASSSFQGVGETQYF TGTGCCAGCAGCTCATTCCAGGGGGTTGGGGAGACCCAGTACTTC
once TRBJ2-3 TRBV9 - CASSVVAHSTDTQYF TGTGCCAGCAGCGTAGTAGCTCATAGCACAGATACGCAGTATTTT
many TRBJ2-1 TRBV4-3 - CASSFGSYNEQFF TGCGCCAGCAGCTTCGGCTCCTACAATGAGCAGTTCTTC
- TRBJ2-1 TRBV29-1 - CSVVNRGGYNEQFF TGCAGCGTGGTGAACAGGGGAGGCTACAATGAGCAGTTCTTC
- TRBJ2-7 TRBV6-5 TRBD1 CAAGQGAFEQYF TGTGCCGCCGGGCAGGGGGCATTTGAGCAGTACTTC
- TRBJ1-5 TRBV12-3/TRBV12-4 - CASRTATNQPQHF TGTGCCAGCCGAACAGCCACAAATCAGCCCCAGCATTTT
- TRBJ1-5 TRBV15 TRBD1 CATSRGEQGAGQPQHF TGTGCCACCAGCAGAGGGGAGCAGGGGGCTGGTCAGCCCCAGCATTTT
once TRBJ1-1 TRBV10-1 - CASFGTPGNTEAFF TGCGCCAGCTTCGGGACACCTGGGAACACTGAAGCTTTCTTT
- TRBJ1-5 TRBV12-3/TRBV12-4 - CASSGGKQPQHF TGTGCCAGCAGTGGGGGGAAACAGCCCCAGCATTTT
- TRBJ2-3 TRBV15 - CATSRDTRDTQYF TGTGCCACCAGCAGAGATACTCGCGATACGCAGTATTTT
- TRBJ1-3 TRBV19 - CASSPFTGTAGNTIYF TGTGCCAGTAGTCCGTTTACTGGGACTGCCGGAAACACCATATATTTT
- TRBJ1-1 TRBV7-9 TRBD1 CASSQGTGWSSTEAFF TGTGCCAGCAGCCAGGGGACAGGGTGGTCGAGCACTGAAGCTTTCTTT
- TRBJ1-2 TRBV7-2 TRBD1 CASSLTGQVTGYTF TGTGCCAGCAGCTTAACGGGACAGGTTACGGGCTACACCTTC
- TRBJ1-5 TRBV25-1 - CASSGSWGGQPQHF TGTGCCAGCAGTGGGTCTTGGGGCGGTCAGCCCCAGCATTTT
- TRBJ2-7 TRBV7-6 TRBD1 CASSLTGTGAYEQYF TGTGCCAGCAGCCTAACCGGGACAGGGGCCTACGAGCAGTACTTC
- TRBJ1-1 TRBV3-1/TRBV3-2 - CASSPGLRGAFF TGTGCCAGCAGCCCAGGGTTAAGAGGAGCTTTCTTT
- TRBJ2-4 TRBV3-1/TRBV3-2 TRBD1 CASSQDGGQGKNIQYF TGTGCCAGCAGCCAAGACGGGGGACAGGGAAAAAACATTCAGTACTTC
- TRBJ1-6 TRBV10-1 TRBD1 CASITTGQGNSPLHF TGCGCCAGCATTACGACAGGGCAGGGTAATTCACCCCTCCACTTT
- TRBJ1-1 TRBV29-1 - CSVEAPGDRNTEAFF TGCAGCGTTGAGGCCCCAGGGGACCGGAACACTGAAGCTTTCTTT
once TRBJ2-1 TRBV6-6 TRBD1 CASSFQGGQLNNEQFF TGTGCCAGCAGTTTTCAAGGGGGCCAGTTGAACAATGAGCAGTTCTTC
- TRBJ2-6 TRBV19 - CASSIPYRGSNVAGANVLTF TGTGCCAGTAGTATACCTTACCGGGGGTCCAATGTCGCAGGGGCCAACGTCCTGACTTTC
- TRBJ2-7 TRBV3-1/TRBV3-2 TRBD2 CASSQSAGGWDEQYF TGTGCCAGCAGCCAATCTGCGGGGGGTTGGGACGAGCAGTACTTC
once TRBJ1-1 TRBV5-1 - CASSPRDRFSPMNTEAFF TGCGCCAGCAGCCCGCGGGACCGCTTCTCCCCCATGAACACTGAAGCTTTCTTT
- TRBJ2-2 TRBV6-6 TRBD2 CASSLTGSGLAGANTGELFF TGTGCCAGCAGTCTTACAGGTTCGGGACTAGCGGGGGCGAACACCGGGGAGCTGTTTTTT
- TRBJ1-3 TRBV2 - CASRDGGGNTIYF TGTGCCAGCAGGGACGGAGGCGGAAACACCATATATTTT
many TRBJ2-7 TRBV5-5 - CASSLFREQYF TGTGCCAGCAGCTTGTTTCGGGAGCAGTACTTC
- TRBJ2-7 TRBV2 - CASSDRGYDEQYF TGTGCCAGCAGTGACCGAGGGTATGATGAGCAGTACTTC
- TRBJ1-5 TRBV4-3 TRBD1 CASSQDTGGYQPQHF TGCGCCAGCAGCCAAGACACAGGGGGATATCAGCCCCAGCATTTT
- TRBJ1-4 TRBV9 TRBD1 CASSPGQGDGEKLFF TGTGCCAGCAGCCCAGGACAGGGCGACGGTGAAAAACTGTTTTTT
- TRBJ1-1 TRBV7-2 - CASSLSADTEAFF TGTGCCAGCAGCTTAAGTGCGGATACTGAAGCTTTCTTT
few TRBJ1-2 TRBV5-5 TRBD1 CASSPLGDRGQGYTF TGTGCCAGCAGCCCTTTGGGGGACAGGGGGCAAGGCTACACCTTC
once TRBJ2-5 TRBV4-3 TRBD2 CASSQASGTSAVTQYF TGCGCCAGCAGCCAGGCCTCCGGGACTAGTGCGGTCACCCAGTACTTC
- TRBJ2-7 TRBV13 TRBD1 CASSLGLGTGEGNGQYF TGTGCCAGCAGCTTAGGCCTTGGGACAGGGGAGGGGAACGGGCAGTACTTC
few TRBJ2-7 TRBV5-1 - CASSLGGSLYEQYF TGCGCCAGCAGCCTGGGTGGCAGTCTTTACGAGCAGTACTTC
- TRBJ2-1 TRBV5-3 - CARGRGAVVF TGTGCCCGTGGCAGGGGGGCCGTCGTCTTC
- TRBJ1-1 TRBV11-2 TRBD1 CASSLVPDRATEAFF TGTGCCAGCAGCTTAGTGCCGGACAGGGCCACTGAAGCTTTCTTT
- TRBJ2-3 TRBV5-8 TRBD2 CASSLALQAGGPTDTQYF TGTGCCAGCAGCTTGGCCTTACAAGCGGGGGGACCCACAGATACGCAGTATTTT
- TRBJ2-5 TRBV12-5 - CASGLGGTPETQYF TGTGCTAGTGGTTTGGGAGGGACTCCAGAGACCCAGTACTTC
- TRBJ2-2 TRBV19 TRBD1 CASSRQGAGYTGELFF TGTGCCAGTAGCCGACAGGGGGCCGGGTACACCGGGGAGCTGTTTTTT
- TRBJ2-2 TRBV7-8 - CASSPRAGELFF TGTGCCAGCAGCCCCAGGGCCGGGGAGCTGTTTTTT
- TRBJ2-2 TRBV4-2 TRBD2 CASSPLTSGGTGELFF TGTGCCAGCAGCCCCCTGACTAGCGGAGGTACCGGGGAGCTGTTTTTT